The rows below give T cell receptor beta chains drawn from one sample of a study of blood T cell repertoires in COVID-19. Clones were read by immunoSEQ multiplex PCR, and TCRdb kept only the in-frame ones, dropping some. The sample contains 250,000 to 350,000 clones, 84% of which appear only once. Sequencing was carried out using peripheral blood. All receptors derive from a human donor with COVID-19, enrolled during active disease. The donor label of this sample is uncertain. The CDR3 runs from the conserved cysteine through the conserved F or W. The D gene is left open where the match is weak. Clone size, where shown, is once, few, many, or a class for clones that have expanded.

J: TRBJ1-5; D: -; size: -; V: TRBV29-1; DNA: TGCAGCGCCTACCTACAGGGTACCAATCAGCCCCAGCATTTT; CDR3: CSAYLQGTNQPQHF
J: TRBJ1-1; D: -; size: -; V: TRBV23-1; DNA: TGCGCCAGCAGTCAATCGGACAGCGGACTGAACACTGAAGCTTTCTTT; CDR3: CASSQSDSGLNTEAFF
J: TRBJ2-1; D: -; size: -; V: TRBV19; DNA: TGTGCCAGTAGTACTCAACAGGTCAATGAGCAGTTCTTC; CDR3: CASSTQQVNEQFF
J: TRBJ1-6; D: -; size: -; V: TRBV16; DNA: TGTGCCAGCAGCCAATCCCCGAACAGAAATTCACCCCTCCACTTT; CDR3: CASSQSPNRNSPLHF
J: TRBJ2-5; D: -; size: -; V: TRBV12-3/TRBV12-4; DNA: TGTGCCAGCAGTACTATAGGAAGGGAGACCCAGTACTTC; CDR3: CASSTIGRETQYF
J: TRBJ2-7; D: TRBD1; size: -; V: TRBV10-3; DNA: TGTGCCATCAGTGAGTCTCTACAGGGGGCATACGAGCAGTACTTC; CDR3: CAISESLQGAYEQYF
J: TRBJ2-7; D: TRBD2; size: -; V: TRBV29-1; DNA: TGCAGCGTTTCGTTGATAGCGGGAGTCTCCTACGAGCAGTACTTC; CDR3: CSVSLIAGVSYEQYF
J: TRBJ2-1; D: -; size: -; V: TRBV30; DNA: TGTGCCTGGAGCAGGGGAGGGCCTGGGGAGCAGTTCTTC; CDR3: CAWSRGGPGEQFF
J: TRBJ1-2; D: TRBD1; size: few; V: TRBV2; DNA: TGTGCCAGCAGGGAAAACAGGGGGCCCATCTATGGCTACACCTTC; CDR3: CASRENRGPIYGYTF
J: TRBJ1-2; D: -; size: few; V: TRBV12-3/TRBV12-4; DNA: TGTGCCAGCAGCCGACAGGTCTATGGCTACACCTTC; CDR3: CASSRQVYGYTF
J: TRBJ1-4; D: TRBD1; size: -; V: TRBV2; DNA: TGTGCCAGCAGGGACAGGGTCCGAACTAATGAAAAACTGTTTTTT; CDR3: CASRDRVRTNEKLFF
J: TRBJ1-2; D: -; size: -; V: TRBV27; DNA: TGTGCCAGCAGCCGATCCGGGGTCTCTAACTATGGCTACACCTTC; CDR3: CASSRSGVSNYGYTF
J: TRBJ1-2; D: -; size: -; V: TRBV30; DNA: TGTGCCTGGAGTCTCCCCCCCTTTCCCGGCTACACCTTC; CDR3: CAWSLPPFPGYTF
J: TRBJ2-7; D: TRBD2; size: -; V: TRBV28; DNA: TGTGCCAGCAGTTTGTCCACCACCATTTTAGCGGGAAAAGGGGGCTACGAGCAGTACTTC; CDR3: CASSLSTTILAGKGGYEQYF
J: TRBJ2-6; D: -; size: -; V: TRBV29-1; DNA: TGCAGCGTTCGGAGCTCTGGGGCCAACGTCCTGACTTTC; CDR3: CSVRSSGANVLTF
J: TRBJ2-2; D: -; size: -; V: TRBV4-1; DNA: TGCGCCAGCAGCCCCTCCGAGGAGCGGATAAACACCGGGGAGCTGTTTTTT; CDR3: CASSPSEERINTGELFF
J: TRBJ2-1; D: -; size: -; V: TRBV11-2; DNA: TGTGCCAGCAGCTACCTGGGGCGCTCCTACAATGAGCAGTTCTTC; CDR3: CASSYLGRSYNEQFF
J: TRBJ1-4; D: -; size: once; V: TRBV2; DNA: TGTGCCAGCAGAGAACTTTCAACTAATGAAAAACTGTTTTTT; CDR3: CASRELSTNEKLFF
J: TRBJ2-1; D: -; size: -; V: TRBV7-9; DNA: TGTGCCAGCACCCTGGGGGCGGGAGACCCCTACAATGAGCAGTTCTTC; CDR3: CASTLGAGDPYNEQFF
J: TRBJ2-7; D: -; size: -; V: TRBV28; DNA: TGTGCCAGCGTGACCGGGTCCGGCACCTACGAGCAGTACTTC; CDR3: CASVTGSGTYEQYF
J: TRBJ2-7; D: -; size: -; V: TRBV27; DNA: TGTGCCAGCAGTTCCCGGGGTCCTGTTACGAGCTCCTACGAGCAGTACTTC; CDR3: CASSSRGPVTSSYEQYF
J: TRBJ1-5; D: TRBD1; size: -; V: TRBV2; DNA: TGTGCCAGCAGCCAGACACAGGGGTCCCTCTTTCAGCCCCAGCATTTT; CDR3: CASSQTQGSLFQPQHF
J: TRBJ2-7; D: TRBD2; size: -; V: TRBV5-6; DNA: TGTGCCAGCAGCTCAAGGACGGGACTAGCGGGAGCCGGGGAGCAGTACTTC; CDR3: CASSSRTGLAGAGEQYF
J: TRBJ1-2; D: TRBD1; size: -; V: TRBV27; DNA: TGTGCCAGCAGTTCTGCCGGACAGGGTCATTATGGCTACACCTTC; CDR3: CASSSAGQGHYGYTF
J: TRBJ1-1; D: -; size: -; V: TRBV21-1; DNA: TGTGCCAGCAGCAAAAAATGGGGTGGTACAGGGAACATGAACACTGAAGCTTTCTTT; CDR3: CASSKKWGGTGNMNTEAFF
J: TRBJ2-7; D: -; size: -; V: TRBV4-3; DNA: TGCGCCAGCAGCCAAGATCGATTGGCGGTAGAGCAGTACTTC; CDR3: CASSQDRLAVEQYF
J: TRBJ2-5; D: -; size: -; V: TRBV28; DNA: TGTGCCAGCAGCCAGGTCGTGACCCAGTACTTC; CDR3: CASSQVVTQYF
J: TRBJ1-4; D: TRBD1; size: -; V: TRBV29-1; DNA: TGCAGCGTTGAAGATCGACAGGGGGGAAATGAAAAACTGTTTTTT; CDR3: CSVEDRQGGNEKLFF
J: TRBJ2-2; D: -; size: -; V: TRBV28; DNA: TGTGCCAGCAGATTATCTAGCGACACCGGGGAGCTGTTTTTT; CDR3: CASRLSSDTGELFF
J: TRBJ2-7; D: -; size: -; V: TRBV10-3; DNA: TGTGCCATCAGTGAGTCGAGAGCCTACGAGCAGTACTTC; CDR3: CAISESRAYEQYF
J: TRBJ1-5; D: TRBD1; size: -; V: TRBV2; DNA: TGTGCCAGCAGTGAAGTGACAGGGAACAATCAGCCCCAGCATTTT; CDR3: CASSEVTGNNQPQHF
J: TRBJ1-1; D: -; size: -; V: TRBV19; DNA: TGTGCCAGTGAAGCAAGGGGGACTGAAGCTTTCTTT; CDR3: CASEARGTEAFF
J: TRBJ2-5; D: TRBD1; size: -; V: TRBV14; DNA: TGTGCCAGCAGCCAAAGACGGGGGACAGGGAGTGGGGAGACCCAGTACTTC; CDR3: CASSQRRGTGSGETQYF
J: TRBJ2-3; D: TRBD2; size: medium-sized; V: TRBV9; DNA: TGTGCCAGCAGCGTAGTTGGGCTAGCGGCCACAGATACGCAGTATTTT; CDR3: CASSVVGLAATDTQYF
J: TRBJ2-7; D: TRBD2; size: -; V: TRBV11-2; DNA: TGTGCCAGCAGCTCACAAAGGTCAGCGGGAGGGATCTACGAGCAGTACTTC; CDR3: CASSSQRSAGGIYEQYF
J: TRBJ1-3; D: -; size: -; V: TRBV5-1; DNA: TGCGCCAGCAGCTTGGCAGGGGTTCACCGCGGAAACACCATATATTTT; CDR3: CASSLAGVHRGNTIYF
J: TRBJ2-1; D: TRBD2; size: -; V: TRBV5-1; DNA: TGCGCCAGCAGCTTGGAAGCGGGAGTGGCAAAGGAGCAGTTCTTC; CDR3: CASSLEAGVAKEQFF
J: TRBJ1-4; D: TRBD1; size: few; V: TRBV28; DNA: TGTGCCAGCAGCCCAGGACAGGACAATGAAAAACTGTTTTTT; CDR3: CASSPGQDNEKLFF
J: TRBJ2-5; D: -; size: -; V: TRBV3-1/TRBV3-2; DNA: TGTGCCAGCAGCCGAGGCAGGGCCCCGTACTTC; CDR3: CASSRGRAPYF
J: TRBJ1-6; D: TRBD1; size: -; V: TRBV7-2; DNA: TGTGCCAGCAGTTATAGGGCAGGGGGAACCAATTCACCCCTCCACTTT; CDR3: CASSYRAGGTNSPLHF
J: TRBJ2-7; D: -; size: -; V: TRBV2; DNA: TGTGCCAGCAGTCCTCGAGGTGGTTGGGAGCAGTACTTC; CDR3: CASSPRGGWEQYF
J: TRBJ2-3; D: TRBD2; size: -; V: TRBV9; DNA: TGTGCCAGCAGCGTAGTCGAGGCTAGCGGGGACGGCCCGCAGTATTTT; CDR3: CASSVVEASGDGPQYF
J: TRBJ1-2; D: -; size: -; V: TRBV28; DNA: TGTGTGACTAAAGCTAACTATGGCTACACCTTC; CDR3: CVTKANYGYTF
J: TRBJ2-7; D: -; size: -; V: TRBV6-5; DNA: TGTGCCAGCAGGCCAGACAGGACTCGGGGATTGGAGCAGTACTTC; CDR3: CASRPDRTRGLEQYF
J: TRBJ2-7; D: -; size: once; V: TRBV19; DNA: TGTGCCAGTAGTACCCTCGTCGGGCAGGGTTCCTACGAGCAGTACTTC; CDR3: CASSTLVGQGSYEQYF
J: TRBJ2-7; D: -; size: -; V: TRBV25-1; DNA: TGTGCCAGCAGTGGAACAGGGATTTCCGAGCAGTACTTC; CDR3: CASSGTGISEQYF
J: TRBJ1-2; D: -; size: -; V: TRBV3-1/TRBV3-2; DNA: TGTGCCAGCAGCCAAATGGGGGAGGGTGGCTACACCTTC; CDR3: CASSQMGEGGYTF